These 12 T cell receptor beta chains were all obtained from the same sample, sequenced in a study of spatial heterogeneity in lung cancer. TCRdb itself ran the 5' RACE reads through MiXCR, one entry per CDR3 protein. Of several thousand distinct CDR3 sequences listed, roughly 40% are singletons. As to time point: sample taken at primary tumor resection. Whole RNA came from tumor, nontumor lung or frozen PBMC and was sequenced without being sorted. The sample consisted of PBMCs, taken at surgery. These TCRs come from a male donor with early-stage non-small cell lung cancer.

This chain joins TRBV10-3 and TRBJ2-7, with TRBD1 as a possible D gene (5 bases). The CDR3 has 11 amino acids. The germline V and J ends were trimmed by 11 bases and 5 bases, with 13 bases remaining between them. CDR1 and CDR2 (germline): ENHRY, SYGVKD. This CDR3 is CASTDSDEQYF. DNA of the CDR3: TGTGCCTCGACAGATTCGGACGAGCAGTACTTC.

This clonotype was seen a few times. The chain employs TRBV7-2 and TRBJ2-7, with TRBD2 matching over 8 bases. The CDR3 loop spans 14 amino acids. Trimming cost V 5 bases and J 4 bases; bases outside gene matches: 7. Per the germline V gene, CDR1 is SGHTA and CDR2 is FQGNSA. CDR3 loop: CASSPASGLYEQYF. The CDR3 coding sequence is TGTGCCAGCAGCCCGGCTAGCGGGCTATACGAGCAGTACTTC.

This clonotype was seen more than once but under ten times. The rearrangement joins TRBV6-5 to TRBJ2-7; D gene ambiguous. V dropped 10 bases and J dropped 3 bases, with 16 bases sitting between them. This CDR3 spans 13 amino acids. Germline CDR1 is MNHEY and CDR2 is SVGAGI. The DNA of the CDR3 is TGTGCCACCGGGCCCTCCGGATACTACGAGCAGTACTTC. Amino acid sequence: CATGPSGYYEQYF.

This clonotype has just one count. CDR3 amino acids: CAISDRDRSPNEQFF. The CDR3 bases are TGTGCCATCAGTGACCGGGACCGATCCCCCAATGAGCAGTTCTTC. The rearrangement links TRBV10-3 to TRBJ2-1; D possibly uses TRBD1 or TRBD2 (5 bases each). The CDR3 sequence is 15 residues long. Germline values: CDR1 ENHRY, CDR2 SYGVKD. V was trimmed by 3 bases and J by 6 bases, leaving 15 bases between them.

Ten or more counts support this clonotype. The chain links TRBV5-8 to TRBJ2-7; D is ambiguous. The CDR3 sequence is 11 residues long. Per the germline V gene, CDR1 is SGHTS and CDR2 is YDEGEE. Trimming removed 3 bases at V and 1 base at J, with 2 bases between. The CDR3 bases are TGTGCCAGCAGCTGGTCCTACGAGCAGTACTTC. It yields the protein CASSWSYEQYF.

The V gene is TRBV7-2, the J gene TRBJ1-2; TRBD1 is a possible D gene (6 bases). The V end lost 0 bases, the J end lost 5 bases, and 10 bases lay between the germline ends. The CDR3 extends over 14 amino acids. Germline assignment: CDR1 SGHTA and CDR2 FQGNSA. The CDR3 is CASSLAGGLYGYTF. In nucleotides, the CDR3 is TGTGCCAGCAGCTTAGCGGGGGGGCTGTATGGCTACACCTTC.

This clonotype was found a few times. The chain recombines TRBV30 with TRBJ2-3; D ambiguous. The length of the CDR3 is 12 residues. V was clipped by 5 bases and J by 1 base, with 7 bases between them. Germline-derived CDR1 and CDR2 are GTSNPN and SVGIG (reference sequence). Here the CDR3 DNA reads TGTGCCTGGGAAACGGGCACAGATACGCAGTATTTT. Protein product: CAWETGTDTQYF.

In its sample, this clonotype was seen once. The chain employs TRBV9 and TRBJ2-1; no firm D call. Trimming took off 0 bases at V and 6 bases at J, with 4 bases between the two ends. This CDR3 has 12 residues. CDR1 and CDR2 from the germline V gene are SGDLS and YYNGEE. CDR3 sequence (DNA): TGTGCCAGCAGCGTAGTTCGCAATGAGCAGTTCTTC. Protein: CASSVVRNEQFF.

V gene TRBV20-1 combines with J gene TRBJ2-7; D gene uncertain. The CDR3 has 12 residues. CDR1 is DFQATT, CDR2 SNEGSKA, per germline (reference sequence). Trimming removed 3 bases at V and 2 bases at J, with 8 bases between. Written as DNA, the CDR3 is TGCAGTGCTAGTGGTTTCCCCTACGAGCAGTACTTC. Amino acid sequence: CSASGFPYEQYF.

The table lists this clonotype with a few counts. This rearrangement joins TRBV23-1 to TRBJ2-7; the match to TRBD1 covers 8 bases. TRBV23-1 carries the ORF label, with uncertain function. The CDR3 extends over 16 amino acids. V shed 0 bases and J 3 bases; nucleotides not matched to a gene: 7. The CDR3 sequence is CASSQSLRGRFYEQYF. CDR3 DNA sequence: TGCGCCAGCAGTCAATCCCTCAGGGGGCGCTTCTACGAGCAGTACTTC.

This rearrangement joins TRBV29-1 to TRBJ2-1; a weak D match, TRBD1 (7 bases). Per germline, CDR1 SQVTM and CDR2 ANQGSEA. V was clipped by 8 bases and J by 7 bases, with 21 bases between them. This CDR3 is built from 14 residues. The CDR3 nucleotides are TGCAGCTCCAGGAGGGGACAGCCGGAGAATGAGCAGTTCTTC. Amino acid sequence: CSSRRGQPENEQFF.

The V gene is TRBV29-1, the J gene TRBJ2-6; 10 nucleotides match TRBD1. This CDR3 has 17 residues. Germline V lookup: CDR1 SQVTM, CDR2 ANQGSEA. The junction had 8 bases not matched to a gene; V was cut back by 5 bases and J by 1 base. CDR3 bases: TGCAGCGTTAGCTCGGGACAGGGGACTTCTGGGGCCAACGTCCTGACTTTC. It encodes CSVSSGQGTSGANVLTF.